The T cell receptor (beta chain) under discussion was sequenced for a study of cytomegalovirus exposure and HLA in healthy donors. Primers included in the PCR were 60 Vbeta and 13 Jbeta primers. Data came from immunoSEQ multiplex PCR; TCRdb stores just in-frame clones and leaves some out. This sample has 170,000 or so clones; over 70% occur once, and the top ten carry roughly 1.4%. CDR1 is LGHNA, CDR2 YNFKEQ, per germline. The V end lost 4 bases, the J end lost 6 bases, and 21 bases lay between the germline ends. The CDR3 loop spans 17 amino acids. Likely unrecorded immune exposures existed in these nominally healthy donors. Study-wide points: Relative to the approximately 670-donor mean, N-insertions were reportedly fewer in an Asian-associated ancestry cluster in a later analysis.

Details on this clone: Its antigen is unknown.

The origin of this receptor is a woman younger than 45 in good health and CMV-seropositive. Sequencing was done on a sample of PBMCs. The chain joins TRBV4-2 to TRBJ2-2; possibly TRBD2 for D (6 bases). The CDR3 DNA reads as TGTGCCAGCAGCCCGGTCGATGGGCGGGATTTCGCCGGGGAGCTGTTTTTT. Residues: CASSPVDGRDFAGELFF.